The 14 T cell receptor beta chains below come from one sample, sequenced in a study of T cell changes during pregnancy in multiple sclerosis. The assay was immunoSEQ multiplex PCR, and TCRdb's table has in-frame clones only and misses some. The table lists approximately 65,000 clones, roughly 89% of them singletons, with roughly 1.5% in the top ten. The input for sequencing was peripheral blood, taken in the third trimester of pregnancy. These receptors all come from a female donor in good health, enrolled as a control in a pregnancy study.

This chain joins TRBV5-1 and TRBJ2-3, with D perhaps matching TRBD2 (5 bases). The CDR3 loop spans 13 amino acids. The ends were cut back, 3 bases at V and 3 bases at J, with 8 bases in the middle. From germline, CDR1 is SGHRS and CDR2 YFSETQ. The CDR3 region is CASSWTGTDTQYF. The CDR3 nucleotides are TGCGCCAGCAGCTGGACTGGAACAGATACGCAGTATTTT.

This clone was recorded only once. The rearrangement uses TRBV6-1 and TRBJ2-6; unclear D gene. The CDR3 length is 14 residues. The V gene's germline CDR1 is MNHNS and CDR2 SASEGT. Trimming pared 3 bases from V and 2 bases from J, leaving 5 bases between. The CDR3 here is CASSDQAGANVLTF. The CDR3 DNA reads TGTGCCAGCAGTGACCAGGCTGGGGCCAACGTCCTGACTTTC.

This clone was picked up one time. V is TRBV19 and J is TRBJ2-1, with TRBD1 identical over 9 bases. The germline CDR1 and CDR2 sequences are LNHDA and SQIVND (reference sequence). Trimming cost V 2 bases and J 4 bases; bases outside gene matches: 6. There are 16 residues in the CDR3. CDR3 in amino acids: CASSISGDRVYNEQFF. CDR3 nucleotide sequence: TGTGCCAGTAGTATATCGGGGGACAGGGTTTACAATGAGCAGTTCTTC.

The CDR3 reads CASSSPDSYEQYF. Written as DNA, the CDR3 is TGTGCCAGCAGCTCCCCGGACAGCTACGAGCAGTACTTC. The chain is built from TRBV5-6 and TRBJ2-7; tentative D call: TRBD1 (6 bases). This CDR3 region has 13 residues. Germline CDR1 is SGHDT and CDR2 is YYEEEE. Trimming removed 3 bases at V and 3 bases at J, with 10 bases between. Drawing the rest from reference TRBV5-6 and TRBJ2-7, the complete variable domain is DAGVTQSPTHLIKTRGQQVTLRCSPKSGHDTVSWYQQALGQGPQFIFQYYEEEERQRGNFPDRFSGHQFPNYSSELNVNALLLGDSALYLCASSSPDSYEQYFGPGTRLTVT.

This sequence joins TRBV7-9 and TRBJ1-2, with D hard to call. The V end was cut by 1 base, the J end by 1 base, with 4 bases between. The germline V gene has CDR1 SEHNR and CDR2 FQNEAQ (reference sequence). This CDR3 spans 13 amino acids. The CDR3 DNA follows: TGTGCCAGCAGCTTAGACGGTAACTATGGCTACACCTTC. Amino acid sequence: CASSLDGNYGYTF.

A single count supports this clone. V is TRBV25-1 and J is TRBJ2-4; 9 nucleotides line up with TRBD2. The CDR3 spans 13 residues. The germline V gene has CDR1 MGHDK and CDR2 SYGVNS. V shed 4 bases, J shed 6 bases, and the junction held 1 base outside the gene matches. As DNA, the CDR3 is TGTGCCAGCAGTGGTAGCGGGAGAAACATTCAGTACTTC. It is translated as CASSGSGRNIQYF.

CDR3 sequence reads: CASSISRGVGQPQHF. The CDR3 DNA is TGTGCCAGTAGTATATCACGGGGGGTGGGTCAGCCCCAGCATTTT. The genes are TRBV19 and TRBJ1-5, with a possible D match to TRBD1 (5 bases). Germline values: CDR1 LNHDA, CDR2 SQIVND (reference sequence). This CDR3 has 15 residues. V lost 2 bases to trimming and J lost 6 bases, with 14 bases between them.

The chain employs TRBV11-3 and TRBJ2-1; 9 bases line up with TRBD2. Trimming took 1 base from V and 3 from J; bases not matched to a gene: 7. The germline V gene has CDR1 SGHNT and CDR2 YENEEA. There are 17 residues in the CDR3. In DNA, the CDR3 is TGTGCCAGCAGCTTAGCGGCGCGGGGGGGCATCTACAATGAGCAGTTCTTC. It is translated as CASSLAARGGIYNEQFF.

The chain employs TRBV6-1 and TRBJ1-1; D unresolved. The germline V gene has CDR1 MNHNS and CDR2 SASEGT. V shed 5 bases and J shed 1 base, with 8 bases lying between them. The CDR3 has 13 residues. CDR3 DNA sequence: TGTGCCAGCAGTCGCCTGAGGAACACTGAAGCTTTCTTT. It yields the protein CASSRLRNTEAFF.

This sequence joins TRBV19 and TRBJ1-3, with TRBD1 identical over 7 bases. There are 13 residues in the CDR3. Germline-derived CDR1 and CDR2 are LNHDA and SQIVND (reference sequence). After removal of 7 bases from V and 4 bases from J, the junction contained 4 bases not matched to a gene. The CDR3 loop is CASMRGQGNTIYF. Written as DNA, the CDR3 is TGTGCCAGTATGAGGGGGCAAGGAAACACCATATATTTT.

The chain uses TRBV9 and TRBJ2-6, with D possibly being TRBD1 (5 bases). The V end lost 0 bases, the J end lost 0 bases, and 7 bases lay between the germline ends. CDR3 length equals 16 residues. Germline CDR1 is SGDLS and CDR2 is YYNGEE. CDR3 sequence (DNA): TGTGCCAGCAGCGTAGACAGGAGCTCTGGGGCCAACGTCCTGACTTTC. Translated: CASSVDRSSGANVLTF.

V usage is TRBV7-3 and J usage is TRBJ2-3; D might be TRBD2 (5 bases). CDR1 is SGHTA and CDR2 is FQGTGA in the germline V gene. There are 15 residues in the CDR3. Trimming took 4 bases from V and 2 from J, leaving 13 bases between them. This CDR3 is CASSSSGSVTDTQYF. CDR3 coding DNA: TGTGCCAGCAGCTCCTCGGGGAGTGTCACAGATACGCAGTATTTT.

This chain links TRBV6-8 with TRBJ1-2, with 9 bases that match TRBD1. Unmatched junction bases numbered 10, after V lost 4 bases and J lost 4 bases. Germline V CDR1 and CDR2: MNHGY, SAAAGT. This CDR3 is built from 16 residues. Written as DNA, the CDR3 is TGTGCCAGCAGTTCAACACGACAGGGGGTCGTCTATGGCTACACCTTC. It yields the protein CASSSTRQGVVYGYTF.

This clone was observed a single time. The chain has TRBV11-3 and TRBJ1-1, with no clear D. Trimming shortened V by 5 bases and J by 2 bases, and 12 bases separated the two germline ends. CDR1 and CDR2 from the germline V gene are SGHNT and YENEEA. The CDR3 runs to 14 residues. CDR3 region: CASSPGRSNTEAFF. The CDR3, as DNA: TGTGCCAGCAGCCCCGGGAGATCTAACACTGAAGCTTTCTTT.